Below, 10 T cell receptor beta chains from the same sample are listed, as sequenced in a study of T-cell reconstitution after alpha-beta-depleted transplantation in children. The TCRbeta library incorporated unique molecular identifiers. TCRdb processed the PCR reads anew with MiXCR; each CDR3 protein has one entry. The data hold about 240,000 distinct CDR3 sequences, with 20% to 30% observed a single time. The source material was PBMCs, sampled before TCRalphabeta/CD19-depleted stem cell transplant. Receptors were obtained from a girl aged 2-9 years with Fanconi anemia, due to receive a stem cell transplant.

This clonotype was recorded many times. The chain combines TRBV7-3 with TRBJ2-1, with 8 bases identical to TRBD1. The V segment lost 0 bases and the J segment 5 bases; nucleotides outside the gene matches: 9. The germline V gene has CDR1 SGHTA and CDR2 FQGTGA. The CDR3 has 17 amino acids. As DNA, the CDR3 is TGTGCCAGCAGCTTAACAGGAGGGCGGGACAGGAACAATGAGCAGTTCTTC. Protein product: CASSLTGGRDRNNEQFF.

In this sample, this clonotype turned up a few times. The J gene is TRBJ1-2, the V gene TRBV20-1, with a weak D call TRBD1 (5 bases). This CDR3 region has 14 residues. The V end was cut by 1 base, the J end by 1 base, with 10 bases between. Germline V gene data show CDR1 as DFQATT and CDR2 as SNEGSKA (reference sequence). Here the CDR3 reads CSARGTRDNYGYTF. CDR3 sequence (DNA): TGCAGTGCTAGAGGGACCAGGGATAACTATGGCTACACCTTC.

The J gene is TRBJ2-7, the V gene TRBV7-9, with D perhaps given as TRBD1 or TRBD2 (5 bases each). From germline, CDR1 is SEHNR and CDR2 FQNEAQ (reference sequence). Trimming took 1 base from V and 4 from J, leaving 17 bases between them. The CDR3 is 16 residues long. The CDR3 DNA reads TGTGCCAGCAGCTTAGGACGGGACCAAAAAAGATACGAGCAGTACTTC. It yields the protein CASSLGRDQKRYEQYF.

V gene TRBV29-1 combines with J gene TRBJ1-2, with TRBD1 matching 9 bases. CDR1 is SQVTM and CDR2 is ANQGSEA in the germline V gene. The trim removed 1 base at V and 2 bases at J, leaving 2 bases unmatched. The CDR3 loop spans 14 amino acids. CDR3 amino acids: CSVEGGTGNYGYTF. CDR3 DNA sequence: TGCAGCGTTGAAGGTGGGACAGGGAACTATGGCTACACCTTC.

This clonotype has only a few counts. This chain uses TRBV20-1 with TRBJ2-7, with 12 positions matching TRBD2. Germline V gives CDR1 DFQATT, CDR2 SNEGSKA (reference sequence). The ends lost 6 bases at V and 0 bases at J; junction bases unmatched: 9. The CDR3 covers 16 residues. CDR3 residues: CSAMGLAGRSSYEQYF. Here the CDR3 DNA reads TGCAGTGCCATGGGACTAGCGGGCCGTAGCTCCTACGAGCAGTACTTC.

The sample holds a few counts of this clonotype. This chain joins TRBV5-6 and TRBJ2-5; D may correspond to TRBD1 or TRBD2 (5 bases each). The germline V gene encodes CDR1 SGHDT and CDR2 YYEEEE. V lost 0 bases to trimming and J lost 1 base, with 10 bases between them. CDR3 length equals 15 residues. CDR3 in amino acids: CASSLVRGLQETQYF. The CDR3, as DNA: TGTGCCAGCAGCTTGGTACGGGGCCTCCAAGAGACCCAGTACTTC.

The sample holds many counts of this clonotype. This chain connects TRBV12-3 or TRBV12-4 to TRBJ2-1; 9 bases fit TRBD2. This CDR3 has 15 residues. Germline trimming cut 10 bases from V and 1 base from J; bases unmatched to any gene: 8. CDR3 nucleotides: TGTGCCACCTACCGCCTAGCGGGGTCCTACAATGAGCAGTTCTTC. Protein: CATYRLAGSYNEQFF.

This clonotype was detected ten times or more. The chain combines TRBV29-1 with TRBJ2-5, with TRBD2 identical over 8 bases. CDR3 length equals 17 residues. J gave up 5 bases and V 4 bases, and 18 bases lay outside the gene matches. Germline V lookup: CDR1 SQVTM, CDR2 ANQGSEA. The CDR3, as DNA: TGCAGCGTTGTACGTTTCCTGGCGGGAGGCCGGGTGGAGACCCAGTACTTC. Protein product: CSVVRFLAGGRVETQYF.

This clonotype was detected only a few times. V and J are TRBV28 and TRBJ2-3, with 12 bases identical to TRBD2. Germline CDR1 and CDR2: MDHEN and SYDVKM. The CDR3 runs to 15 residues. After removal of 4 bases from V and 3 bases from J, the junction contained 2 bases not matched to a gene. Written as DNA, the CDR3 is TGTGCCAGCAGTTCCCTAGCGGGAGGGACAGATACGCAGTATTTT. Translating it yields CASSSLAGGTDTQYF.

V and J are TRBV29-1 and TRBJ2-1, with D tentatively TRBD1 (5 bases). Trimming cost V 4 bases and J 8 bases, with 15 bases left between them. The CDR3 runs to 13 residues. Per germline, CDR1 SQVTM and CDR2 ANQGSEA. The DNA of the CDR3 is TGCAGCGTTGCCCCTCGACAGTCTGATGAGCAGTTCTTC. It specifies CSVAPRQSDEQFF.